This TCR beta chain was sequenced during a study of blood T cell repertoires in COVID-19. CDR3 length: 15 amino acids. V lost 5 bases to trimming and J lost 0 bases; unmatched junction nucleotides: 7. Germline assignment: CDR1 SGHDT and CDR2 YYEEEE. The study drew participants aged about 18 to 89 years from approximately 25 US areas. The study counted Cohort 3 donors as recovered given two negative PCRs, clearance, or symptom resolution. Assay used: immunoSEQ multiplex PCR; TCRdb lists only in-frame clones, some missing. The sample carries over 250,000 clones, roughly 89% recorded once. The receptor comes from a man aged 35 to 55 who had recovered from COVID-19. Sequencing was carried out using PBMCs or T cells enriched from blood (not recorded which). The chain employs TRBV5-6 and TRBJ1-1, with 7 bases matching TRBD1. As DNA, the CDR3 is TGTGCCAGCAGTTTACGGACAGGAGTGAACACTGAAGCTTTCTTT. Protein product: CASSLRTGVNTEAFF.